This entry features one T cell receptor beta chain sequence. These data are taken from a study of T cell repertoires in MIS-A myocarditis. TCRdb's copy holds only in-frame clones and misses some; the assay was immunoSEQ multiplex PCR. The table shows roughly 10,000 clones, with approximately 90% occurring only once. Material for sequencing was thoracic lymph node tissue obtained at autopsy. The TCR originated in a man younger than 35 with fulminant myocarditis from multisystem inflammatory syndrome in adults (MIS-A) after COVID-19.

The CDR3: CASMDGSMGYTF. For the CDR3, the DNA is TGTGCCAGCATGGACGGTTCTATGGGCTACACCTTC. The chain is built from TRBV2 and TRBJ1-2; no firm D call. From germline, CDR1 is SNHLY and CDR2 FYNNEI. Trimming cost V 7 bases and J 8 bases, with 14 bases left between them. The CDR3 extends over 12 amino acids.